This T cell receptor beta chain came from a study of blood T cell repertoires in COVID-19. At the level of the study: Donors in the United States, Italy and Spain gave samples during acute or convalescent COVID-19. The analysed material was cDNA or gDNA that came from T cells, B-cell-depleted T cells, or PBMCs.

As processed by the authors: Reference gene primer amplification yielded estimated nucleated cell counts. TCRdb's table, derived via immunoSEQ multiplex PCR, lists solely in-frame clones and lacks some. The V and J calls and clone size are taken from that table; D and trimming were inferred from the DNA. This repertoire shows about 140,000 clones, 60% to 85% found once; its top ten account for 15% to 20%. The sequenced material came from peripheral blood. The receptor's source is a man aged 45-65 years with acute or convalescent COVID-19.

DNA for the CDR3: TGTGCCAGCAGTTTTGGCGGGGCCCGCGGGGACACTGAAGCTTTCTTT. Translated: CASSFGGARGDTEAFF. This rearrangement joins TRBV28 to TRBJ1-1, with a weak D call TRBD1 (5 bases). Looked up from germline, CDR1 is MDHEN and CDR2 is SYDVKM. V was clipped by 3 bases and J by 3 bases, with 17 bases between them. The CDR3 runs to 16 residues.